The sequence of this T cell receptor (beta chain) was determined in a study of T-cell memory formation after mild COVID-19 (dated by TCRdb to 2020 to 2022). Broadly, across the study: Most TCR sequence clusters were specific to one of the two donors. In two donors, T-cell clones that expanded and contracted after mild COVID-19 were followed by sequencing TCRalpha and TCRbeta repertoires longitudinally. The cohort was made up of two young adult volunteers, one female and one male, who were previously healthy.

General study outcomes and caveats: SARS-CoV-2 specificity was not confirmed for the second-wave clones peaking on day 37. The detection of some responding clones in pre-infection memory suggests that pre-existing cross-reactive memory T cells joined the SARS-CoV-2 response. Clones that contracted from day 15 to 85 showed balanced CD4/CD8 phenotypes, whereas a second wave of clones that expanded from day 15 to 37 leaned towards CD4+. Only two mild cases were covered by the study, and larger cohorts that include severe cases with pre-infection samples were considered necessary. Contracting CD4+ clones turned up mainly in the CM and EM memory subsets, whereas EMRA was where CD8+ clones were enriched.

As concerns this clonotype: The specificity of this receptor is unknown. The record has no base qualities; no much larger clone is one base away.

The run used an Illumina NovaSeq 6000. TCRalpha and TCRbeta cDNA libraries were built by 5'RACE with constant-segment primers, adding sample barcodes and unique molecular identifiers. Trizol reagent was used to extract RNA from every sample. Libraries were amplified in two PCR steps, with a second sample barcode and Illumina TruSeq adapters added in the second step. The libraries were sequenced on an Illumina NovaSeq using 2 x 150 bp paired-end reads. Turning to the authors' computational methods: Demultiplexing of reads and collapsing into UMI-guided consensus sequences were performed with migec v1.2.7. Using mixcr v2.1.11, UMI consensuses were aligned to TRA and TRB V and J templates and then assembled into clonotypes. Expanded or contracted clonotypes were those called significant by both edgeR and NoisET, with noise models trained on biological replicates. For edgeR calls, the thresholds were a false discovery rate-adjusted p below 0.01 and a log2 fold-change of 1. As an exploratory analysis of dynamics, PCA with hierarchical clustering was applied to max-normalized trajectories of the 1000 most abundant clonotypes. The CD4 or CD8 phenotype of responding clones was assigned using the separately sequenced CD4+ and CD8+ repertoires. The raw public data were reprocessed by TCRdb itself: fastp quality trimming at Q25, MiXCR clonotype calling, in-frame beta chains only. Records with the same CDR3 protein are collapsed into one entry carrying the most frequent genes and DNA. TCRdb's processing, not the study's, gives the V and J calls here. This sample is represented by fewer than 400,000 distinct CDR3 sequences; around a sixth of them were singletons. The ten top clones hold 20% to 25% of the sample.

Including the terminal cysteine and phenylalanine, the CDR3 comprises 14 residues. Of the read, only the CDR3 DNA is kept; its 42 bases are in frame from base 1. The germline V gene (reference sequence) specifies SEHNR as CDR1 and FQNEAQ as CDR2. V was cut back by 3 bases and J by 4 bases, leaving a gap of 9 bases between them. Ficoll-Paque density gradient centrifugation was used to isolate PBMCs. Input material: PBMCs or a T cell subset sorted from them (not recorded which). This TCR derives from a man between 18 and 35 years old who had mild COVID-19 (a few samples of this study predate the infection). The sample titles of this study are shuffled in the database, so cell type and time point are left out; the donor was told from shared clones. The rearrangement combines TRBV7-9 with TRBJ2-2; the D gene is unclear. The nucleotide sequence reads as follows: TGTGCCAGCAGCTTTATTTCGAGCACCGGGGAGCTGTTTTTT. The translation is CASSFISSTGELFF. Reference TRBV7-9 and TRBJ2-2 proteins supply the regions before and after the CDR3; the full variable domain is: DTGVSQNPRHKITKRGQNVTFRCDPISEHNRLYWYRQTLGQGPEFLTYFQNEAQLEKSRLLSDRFSAERPKGSFSTLEIQRTEQGDSAMYLCASSFISSTGELFFGEGSRLTVL.